The T cell receptor (beta chain) under discussion was sequenced for a study of CXCR3-negative and CXCR3-positive naive CD8 T cells (dated by TCRdb to about 2019). For the wider study: In total, some 140 million TRB reads were obtained, which works out to roughly 1.5 +/- 0.3 million reads per library. The diversity and physicochemical repertoire analyses included about a dozen donors pooled from two independent experiments. For the TRBV-TRBJ cluster analysis, the naive subsets came from a handful of donors, while the memory cells came from 3 donors. Beyond this particular receptor, the publication reports: Because surface CD5, which has been linked to self-reactivity in mice, was comparable between naive subsets, TCR interaction strength was also inferred from TRB CDR3 physicochemical properties. Comparably high repertoire diversity was found in both naive subsets, whereas much lower repertoire diversity was found in memory CD8+ T cells. Within the same donor, TRBV-TRBJ usage looked similar between naive CXCR3-negative and CXCR3-positive cells, but memory cells had distinct patterns. CXCR3 expression partially decreased after cryopreservation, so most assays used freshly isolated PBMCs.

About this clonotype: Its target antigen remains unknown.

CDR1 SQVTM and CDR2 ANQGSEA are derived from the germline V gene. The CDR3 starts with the cysteine, ends with the phenylalanine, and has 13 residues. Only the protein is available. For every CD8+ T cell subset, over 250,000 cells were flow-sorted straight into RLT lysis buffer, and each subset was sorted in triplicate. Peripheral blood mononuclear cells were isolated from buffy coats by standard density gradient centrifugation. Total RNA was extracted from sorted cells using an RNeasy Mini Kit. Sequencing was performed on a NextSeq 550. The Human TCR Profiling Kit (MiLaboratory) was used to prepare UMI-labeled 5' RACE TRB cDNA libraries. The full amount of extracted RNA was used for cDNA synthesis, and the full amount of resulting cDNA was used for PCR amplification. Libraries were prepared in parallel using an identical number of PCR cycles. Regarding the original processing steps: About 50,000 +/- 9,200 unique UMI-labeled TRB cDNA molecules per library were extracted with MIGEC and MiXCR, with at least two reads per UMI required. On average, roughly 40,000 +/- 10,000 functional in-frame TRB CDR3 nucleotide clonotypes lacking stop codons were found per library. After each sample was downsampled to 5000 UMI-labeled TRB molecules, VDJtools was used to calculate diversity metrics such as normalized Shannon-Wiener and Chao1. For the central five CDR3 residues, VDJtools calculated physicochemical properties weighted by clonotype size, namely interaction energy, strength, volume and Kidera factor 4. Each entry corresponds to one CDR3 protein sequence from reads that TCRdb reprocessed, and DNA is not given. These V and J calls are TCRdb output, not the study's own analysis. For this sample, the table gives approximately 52,000 distinct CDR3 sequences. The ten biggest clones cover about 15% of the sample.

The sequencing input was memory CD8+ T cells from blood. The cell subset or site tag for this specimen amounts to: conventional CD8+ memory T cells (TMEM), sorted as controls. This sequence uses TRBV29-1 and TRBJ2-7; TCRdb proposes TRBD1, but this gene call is untestable without DNA. This receptor was obtained from a human donor in good health. Some clones in this sample may be carry-over from other donors' samples. The CDR3 has the sequence CSVERGPSYEQYF.